These 28 T cell receptor beta chains were sequenced from one sample in a study of CD8+CD57+ T cells in acquired aplastic anemia. Genomic DNA served as template for TCR beta VDJ and CDR3 profiling. TCRdb re-analysed the reads in MiXCR, keeping a single row per CDR3 protein. The repertoire holds some 150,000 distinct CDR3 sequences, with roughly two fifths as singletons. The specimen was sorted CD4+, CD8+, or CD8+CD57+ T cells (not recorded which) from PBMCs. The receptors here all came from a human donor in good health, serving as a control.

This clonotype was observed at least ten times. The chain links TRBV7-9 to TRBJ1-1; D gene uncertain. The germline V and J ends were trimmed by 3 bases and 1 base, with 9 bases remaining between them. The CDR3 has 14 amino acids. Germline V gives CDR1 SEHNR, CDR2 FQNEAQ (reference sequence). In DNA, the CDR3 is TGTGCCAGCAGCTTTGGGGAGAGGAACACTGAAGCTTTCTTT. It is translated as CASSFGERNTEAFF.

Many counts were recorded for this clonotype. The chain couples TRBV19 to TRBJ2-1, with D possibly TRBD2 on 5 matching bases. CDR1 and CDR2 from the germline V gene are LNHDA and SQIVND (reference sequence). This CDR3 is 15 amino acids long. The ends were cut back, 6 bases at V and 1 base at J, with 13 bases in the middle. CDR3 DNA sequence: TGTGCCAGTAGGTTGGACTTTAATTCCTACAATGAGCAGTTCTTC. It is translated as CASRLDFNSYNEQFF.

At least ten counts were recorded for this clonotype. The CDR3 DNA follows: TGTGCCAGCGGTACAGGGTATGGCTACACCTTC. Amino acid sequence: CASGTGYGYTF. The chain is built from TRBV11-2 and TRBJ1-2; D might be TRBD1 (6 bases). Trimming left V 8 bases short and J 5 bases short, with 9 bases between. CDR1 is SGHAT and CDR2 is FQNNGV in the germline V gene. The CDR3 consists of 11 residues.

This clonotype has at least ten counts. CDR3 loop: CASSGPNTEAFF. CDR3 bases: TGTGCCAGCTCCGGGCCTAACACTGAAGCTTTCTTT. The chain uses TRBV6-5 and TRBJ1-1; unclear D gene. This CDR3 has 12 amino acids. The V and J ends lost 8 bases and 2 bases respectively, with 9 bases between them. Looked up from germline, CDR1 is MNHEY and CDR2 is SVGAGI.

There are many counts of this clonotype. The V gene is TRBV7-9, the J gene TRBJ1-1, with D perhaps TRBD1 (5 bases). The CDR3 loop spans 15 amino acids. Trimming cost V 1 base and J 3 bases, with 12 bases left between them. Germline CDR1 reads SEHNR; CDR2 reads FQNEAQ (reference sequence). CDR3 sequence (DNA): TGTGCCAGCAGCTTAGTTCCCGGGGCATACACTGAAGCTTTCTTT. Protein: CASSLVPGAYTEAFF.

This rearrangement joins TRBV2 to TRBJ1-5; TRBD1 aligns across 9 bases. In germline, CDR1 is SNHLY, CDR2 FYNNEI. The CDR3 sequence is 14 residues long. The V and J ends lost 7 bases and 3 bases, in that order; junction bases with no gene match: 4. The CDR3 bases are TGTGCCAGCATGGACAGGGGCTTCAATCAGCCCCAGCATTTT. Translated: CASMDRGFNQPQHF.

There are a few counts of this clonotype. The CDR3 DNA reads as TGCAGTGCTAGAGATATTGGAGAGACCCAGTACTTC. Translating it yields CSARDIGETQYF. The rearrangement uses TRBV20-1 and TRBJ2-5; D is unresolved. With 0 bases removed from V and 4 bases from J, the gap between germline ends came to 6 bases. The CDR3 consists of 12 residues. Per germline, CDR1 DFQATT and CDR2 SNEGSKA (reference sequence).

This clonotype has a count of ten or more. The chain uses TRBV20-1 and TRBJ2-7, with D perhaps matching TRBD1 or TRBD2 (6 bases each). With 3 bases removed from V and 1 base from J, the gap between germline ends came to 10 bases. The germline V gene has CDR1 DFQATT and CDR2 SNEGSKA (reference sequence). The CDR3 extends over 13 amino acids. This CDR3 reads CSARGGPSYEQYF. The CDR3 DNA reads TGCAGTGCTAGGGGGGGCCCATCCTACGAGCAGTACTTC.

This clonotype was found many times. The V and J genes are TRBV2 and TRBJ2-3, with TRBD1 matching over 8 bases. Unmatched junction bases numbered 2, after V lost 2 bases and J lost 1 base. CDR1 and CDR2 (germline): SNHLY, FYNNEI. The CDR3 has 15 amino acids. In DNA, the CDR3 is TGTGCCAGCAGTGAATTGGACAGGGGCACAGATACGCAGTATTTT. It encodes CASSELDRGTDTQYF.

This clonotype has more than one count but fewer than ten. The chain is built from TRBV2 and TRBJ1-1; unclear D gene. The CDR3 covers 14 residues. Trimming took 2 bases from V and 10 from J, leaving 17 bases between them. Germline V gene data show CDR1 as SNHLY and CDR2 as FYNNEI. This CDR3 reads CASSERGGPQGAFF. CDR3 nucleotide sequence: TGTGCCAGCAGTGAACGTGGAGGGCCTCAAGGAGCTTTCTTT.

This clonotype was counted between two and nine times. Since a much larger clone is just one base distant, this may be a read error. Since the CDR3 does not end with the conserved phenylalanine or tryptophan, this likely comes from a read error. V usage is TRBV19 and J usage is TRBJ1-3; D uncertain. V was shortened by 0 bases and J by 6 bases, with 6 bases between the two germline ends. The CDR3 is made up of 13 amino acids. The germline CDR1 and CDR2 sequences are LNHDA and SQIVND (reference sequence). CDR3 in amino acids: CASSIEAANTIYS. The CDR3 DNA is TGTGCCAGTAGTATAGAGGCAGCAAACACCATATATTCT.

The V gene is TRBV2, the J gene TRBJ1-5; 8 nucleotides line up with TRBD1. The germline gives CDR1 SNHLY, CDR2 FYNNEI. The CDR3 is made up of 13 amino acids. The J segment lost 7 bases and the V segment lost 8 bases, leaving 7 bases of the junction unmatched. The CDR3 reads CASGSGGRQPQHF. The CDR3, as DNA: TGTGCCAGCGGATCAGGGGGCCGGCAGCCCCAGCATTTT.

In this sample, this clonotype turned up many times. The J gene is TRBJ1-5, the V gene TRBV2; maybe TRBD1 (6 bases). This CDR3 spans 17 amino acids. Trimming removed 2 bases at V and 0 bases at J, with 14 bases between. Germline V gives CDR1 SNHLY, CDR2 FYNNEI. CDR3 protein: CASSEWGGQYSNQPQHF. Here the CDR3 DNA reads TGTGCCAGCAGTGAATGGGGTGGACAGTATAGCAATCAGCCCCAGCATTTT.

This clonotype was found many times. The chain joins TRBV15 to TRBJ2-7; no reliable D call. V was clipped by 3 bases and J by 0 bases, with 9 bases between them. This CDR3 is 14 amino acids long. CDR1 is LNHNV and CDR2 is YYDKDF in the germline V gene (reference sequence). CDR3 sequence: CATSRVGSSYEQYF. CDR3 DNA sequence: TGTGCCACCAGCAGGGTCGGCAGCTCCTACGAGCAGTACTTC.

This clonotype was found a few times. CDR3 in amino acids: CASSDEVLTEQFF. CDR3 in DNA: TGCGCCAGCAGTGACGAGGTCCTTACTGAGCAGTTCTTC. The V gene is TRBV10-1, the J gene TRBJ2-1, with D unclear. Germline CDR1 WNHNN, CDR2 SYGVQD (reference sequence). The V end lost 3 bases, the J end lost 9 bases, and 12 bases lay between the germline ends. The CDR3 is 13 residues long.

This clonotype was detected many times. The chain couples TRBV12-3 or TRBV12-4 to TRBJ2-3; 7 bases align to TRBD2. V lost 3 bases to trimming and J lost 1 base; unmatched junction nucleotides: 1. This CDR3 spans 14 amino acids. DNA of the CDR3: TGTGCCAGCAGTTTCACTAGCGGCACAGATACGCAGTATTTT. This encodes CASSFTSGTDTQYF.

This clonotype was recorded many times. The chain links TRBV20-1 to TRBJ2-4, with a weak D call TRBD2 (5 bases). Per germline, CDR1 DFQATT and CDR2 SNEGSKA (reference sequence). The V and J ends lost 3 bases and 9 bases respectively, with 12 bases between them. The CDR3 spans 12 residues. The DNA of the CDR3 is TGCAGTGCTAGTCACGGGGTCGGCATTCAGTACTTC. The encoded protein is CSASHGVGIQYF.

In its sample, this clonotype was seen many times. The chain has TRBV29-1 and TRBJ2-2; D is perhaps TRBD1 or TRBD2 (5 bases each). CDR1 and CDR2 (germline): SQVTM, ANQGSEA. V dropped 4 bases and J dropped 6 bases, with 6 bases sitting between them. The length of the CDR3 is 11 residues. In DNA form, the CDR3 reads TGCAGCGTTGGAGGGGCCGGGGAGCTGTTTTTT. As protein: CSVGGAGELFF.

The chain links TRBV6-6 to TRBJ2-5; D call uncertain. CDR1 is MNHNY and CDR2 is SVGAGI in the germline V gene (reference sequence). The CDR3 runs to 14 residues. Deletions cut 4 bases from V and 3 bases from J, with 12 bases between. CDR3 amino acids: CASSFRNGEETQYF. The CDR3 DNA reads TGTGCCAGCAGTTTCCGGAATGGAGAAGAGACCCAGTACTTC.

This clonotype was counted many times. The genes are TRBV3-1 and TRBJ2-7; unclear D gene. Germline CDR1 LGHDT, CDR2 YNNKEL (reference sequence). V shed 5 bases and J shed 3 bases, with 14 bases lying between them. This CDR3 contains 14 residues. CDR3 amino acids: CASSTGVYSYEQYF. In DNA, the CDR3 is TGTGCCAGCAGCACCGGAGTTTACAGCTACGAGCAGTACTTC.

With respect to this clonotype: The junction departs from the called germline gene at one end, perhaps through a read error. The DNA of the CDR3 is TGCAGCGGTCGACAGGGGATGAACACCGAAGCTCTCTTT. This gives the protein CSGRQGMNTEALF. The chain has TRBV29-1 and TRBJ1-1, with 8 bases fitting TRBD1. Germline assignment: CDR1 SQVTM and CDR2 ANQGSEA. CDR3 length: 13 amino acids. The full variable domain, in which reference TRBV29-1 and TRBJ1-1 provide the parts outside the CDR3, is SAVISQKPSRDICQRGTSLTIQCQVDSQVTMMFWYRQQPGQSLTLIATANQGSEATYESGFVIDKFPISRPNLTFSTLTVSNMSPEDSSIYLCSGRQGMNTEALFGQGTRLTVV.

The CDR3 here is CSVADGPETQYF. The CDR3 DNA sequence: TGCAGCGTTGCTGACGGACCGGAGACCCAGTACTTC. V is TRBV29-1 and J is TRBJ2-5; D is unresolved. Per the germline V gene, CDR1 is SQVTM and CDR2 is ANQGSEA. Trimming left V 4 bases short and J 5 bases short, with 11 bases between. CDR3 length equals 12 residues.

This clonotype was recorded many times. The chain couples TRBV30 to TRBJ2-7; 15 bases agree with TRBD2. This CDR3 spans 13 amino acids. With 5 bases clipped from V and 4 bases from J, the junction kept 0 bases outside the gene matches. CDR1 and CDR2 (germline): GTSNPN, SVGIG (reference sequence). Here the CDR3 DNA reads TGTGCCTGGGGACTAGCGGGAGGGTACGAGCAGTACTTC. Protein: CAWGLAGGYEQYF.

The chain couples TRBV25-1 to TRBJ2-7, with 7 bases that match TRBD1. Germline trimming cut 10 bases from V and 4 bases from J; bases unmatched to any gene: 16. Germline CDR1 MGHDK, CDR2 SYGVNS. The CDR3 is 15 residues long. CDR3 in amino acids: CATSETRTGNYEQYF. In nucleotides, the CDR3 is TGTGCCACCAGCGAAACCAGGACAGGAAATTACGAGCAGTACTTC.

This clonotype occurred many times. This sequence joins TRBV12-3 or TRBV12-4 and TRBJ1-2; 8 nucleotides line up with TRBD1. The CDR3 has 14 residues. Germline trimming cut 6 bases from V and 5 bases from J; bases unmatched to any gene: 8. The CDR3 DNA reads TGTGCCAGCAGCACCGGGACAGGCATATATGGCTACACCTTC. It codes for CASSTGTGIYGYTF.

The chain combines TRBV11-1 with TRBJ2-7, with 11 bases fitting TRBD2. Germline CDR1 and CDR2: SGHAT and FQDESV (reference sequence). The junction had 3 bases not matched to a gene; V was cut back by 5 bases and J by 3 bases. The CDR3 consists of 14 residues. CDR3 loop: CASSTLAGGYEQYF. For the CDR3, the DNA is TGTGCCAGCAGCACGCTAGCGGGAGGCTACGAGCAGTACTTC. Using reference TRBV11-1 and TRBJ2-7 for the parts outside the CDR3, the full variable domain is EAEVAQSPRYKITEKSQAVAFWCDPISGHATLYWYRQILGQGPELLVQFQDESVVDDSQLPKDRFSAERLKGVDSTLKIQPAELGDSAMYLCASSTLAGGYEQYFGPGTRLTVT.

This clonotype was recorded many times. The chain combines TRBV20-1 with TRBJ1-1; 10 bases map to TRBD1. This CDR3 is built from 13 residues. Per germline, CDR1 DFQATT and CDR2 SNEGSKA (reference sequence). J gave up 2 bases and V 6 bases, and 3 bases lay outside the gene matches. The chain's CDR3 is CSATGGSNTEAFF. The CDR3 nucleotides are TGCAGTGCGACAGGGGGCTCTAACACTGAAGCTTTCTTT.

This clonotype was observed many times. The chain carries TRBV6-1 and TRBJ1-5, with D uncertain. Germline CDR1 and CDR2: MNHNS and SASEGT. The CDR3 spans 13 residues. Between the trimmed V and J ends, which lost 8 bases and 10 bases, there was a span of 18 bases. The CDR3 sequence is CASRKGTLGPQHF. The DNA for the CDR3 is TGTGCCAGCCGCAAGGGCACTTTGGGACCCCAGCATTTT.